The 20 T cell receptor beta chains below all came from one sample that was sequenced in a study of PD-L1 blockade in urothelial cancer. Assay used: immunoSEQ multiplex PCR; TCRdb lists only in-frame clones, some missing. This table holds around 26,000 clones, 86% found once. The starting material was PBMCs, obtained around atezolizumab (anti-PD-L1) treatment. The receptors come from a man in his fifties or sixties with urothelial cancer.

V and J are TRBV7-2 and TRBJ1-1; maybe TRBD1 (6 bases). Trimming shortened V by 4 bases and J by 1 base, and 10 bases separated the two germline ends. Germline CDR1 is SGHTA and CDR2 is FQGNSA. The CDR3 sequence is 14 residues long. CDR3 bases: TGTGCCAGCAGCTCAGGGGCTCGGAACACTGAAGCTTTCTTT. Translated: CASSSGARNTEAFF.

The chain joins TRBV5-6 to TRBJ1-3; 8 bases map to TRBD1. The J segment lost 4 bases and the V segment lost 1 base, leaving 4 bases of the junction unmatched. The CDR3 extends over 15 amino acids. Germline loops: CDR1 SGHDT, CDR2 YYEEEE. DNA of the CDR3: TGTGCCAGCAGCTTGAGACAGGGGTGGGGAAACACCATATATTTT. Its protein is CASSLRQGWGNTIYF.

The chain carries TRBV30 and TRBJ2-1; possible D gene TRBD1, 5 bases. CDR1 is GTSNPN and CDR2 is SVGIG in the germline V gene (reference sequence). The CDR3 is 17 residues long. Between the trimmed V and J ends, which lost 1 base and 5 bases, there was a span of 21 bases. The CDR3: CAWSGGRVGRAHNEQFF. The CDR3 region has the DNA TGTGCCTGGAGTGGTGGCCGGGTTGGCAGGGCCCACAATGAGCAGTTCTTC.

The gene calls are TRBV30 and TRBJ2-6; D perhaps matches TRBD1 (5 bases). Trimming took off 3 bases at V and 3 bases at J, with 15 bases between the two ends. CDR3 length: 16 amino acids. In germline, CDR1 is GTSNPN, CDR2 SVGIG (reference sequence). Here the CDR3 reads CAWRVKQVLGANVLTF. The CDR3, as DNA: TGTGCCTGGAGAGTAAAACAGGTTCTTGGGGCCAACGTCCTGACTTTC.

CDR3 sequence (DNA): TGTGCCTGGAGTGTATGGGCAGCATACGAGCAGTACTTC. Translating it yields CAWSVWAAYEQYF. This rearrangement joins TRBV30 to TRBJ2-7, with D hard to call. V lost 0 bases to trimming and J lost 4 bases, with 10 bases between them. Germline CDR1 reads GTSNPN; CDR2 reads SVGIG (reference sequence). The CDR3 loop spans 13 amino acids.

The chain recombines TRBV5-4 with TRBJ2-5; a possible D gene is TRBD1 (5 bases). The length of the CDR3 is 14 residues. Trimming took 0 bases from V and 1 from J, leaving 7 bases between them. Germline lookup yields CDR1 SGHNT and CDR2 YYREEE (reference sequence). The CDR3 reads CASSLAGIQETQYF. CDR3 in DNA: TGTGCCAGCAGCTTGGCAGGGATCCAAGAGACCCAGTACTTC.

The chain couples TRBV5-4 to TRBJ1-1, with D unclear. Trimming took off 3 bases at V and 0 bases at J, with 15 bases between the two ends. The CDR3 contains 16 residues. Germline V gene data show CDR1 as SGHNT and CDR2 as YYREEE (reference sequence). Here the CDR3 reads CASSSSSTYMNTEAFF. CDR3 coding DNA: TGTGCCAGCAGCTCTTCCTCGACATATATGAACACTGAAGCTTTCTTT.

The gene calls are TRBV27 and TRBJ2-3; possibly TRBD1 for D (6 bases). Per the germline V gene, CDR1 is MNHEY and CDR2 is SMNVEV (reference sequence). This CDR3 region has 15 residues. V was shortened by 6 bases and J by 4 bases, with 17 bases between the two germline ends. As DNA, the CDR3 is TGTGCCAGCAGACAGGGTGACCGAAGACCAGATACGCAGTATTTT. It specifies CASRQGDRRPDTQYF.

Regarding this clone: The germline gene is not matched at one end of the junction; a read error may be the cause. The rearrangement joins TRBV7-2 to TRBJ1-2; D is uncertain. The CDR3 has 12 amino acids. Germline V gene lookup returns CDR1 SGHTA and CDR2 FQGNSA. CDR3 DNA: TGTGCCAGCAGCTTAGCGCGGGCTGGCGCTGTCTTC. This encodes CASSLARAGAVF.

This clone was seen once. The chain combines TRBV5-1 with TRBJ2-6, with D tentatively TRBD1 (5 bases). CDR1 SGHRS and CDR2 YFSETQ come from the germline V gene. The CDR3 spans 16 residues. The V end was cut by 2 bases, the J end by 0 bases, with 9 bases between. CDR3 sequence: CASSLQVVSGANVLTF. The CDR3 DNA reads TGCGCCAGCAGCTTACAGGTCGTCTCTGGGGCCAACGTCCTGACTTTC. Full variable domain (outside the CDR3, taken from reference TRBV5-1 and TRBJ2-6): KAGVTQTPRYLIKTRGQQVTLSCSPISGHRSVSWYQQTPGQGLQFLFEYFSETQRNKGNFPGRFSGRQFSNSRSEMNVSTLELGDSALYLCASSLQVVSGANVLTFGAGSRLTVL.

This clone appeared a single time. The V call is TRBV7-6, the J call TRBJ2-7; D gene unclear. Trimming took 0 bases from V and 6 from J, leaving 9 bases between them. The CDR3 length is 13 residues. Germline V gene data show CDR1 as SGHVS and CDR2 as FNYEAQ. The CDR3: CASSLAQAGEQYF. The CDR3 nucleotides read TGTGCCAGCAGCTTAGCGCAGGCCGGCGAGCAGTACTTC. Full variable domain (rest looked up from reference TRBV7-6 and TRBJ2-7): GAGVSQSPRYKVTKRGQDVALRCDPISGHVSLYWYRQALGQGPEFLTYFNYEAQQDKSGLPNDRFSAERPEGSISTLTIQRTEQRDSAMYRCASSLAQAGEQYFGPGTRLTVT.

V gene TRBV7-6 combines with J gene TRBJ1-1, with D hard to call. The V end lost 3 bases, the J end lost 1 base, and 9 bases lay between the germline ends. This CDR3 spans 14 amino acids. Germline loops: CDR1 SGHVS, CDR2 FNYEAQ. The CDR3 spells CASSFQVQNTEAFF. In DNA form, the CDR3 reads TGTGCCAGCAGCTTTCAGGTTCAGAACACTGAAGCTTTCTTT.

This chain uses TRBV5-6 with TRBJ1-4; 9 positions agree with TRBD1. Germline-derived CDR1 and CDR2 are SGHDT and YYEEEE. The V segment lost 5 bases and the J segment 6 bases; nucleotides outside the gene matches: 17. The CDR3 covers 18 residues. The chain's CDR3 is CASSFGQGTGSGDEKLFF. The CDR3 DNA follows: TGTGCCAGCAGTTTCGGACAGGGGACGGGTAGTGGGGATGAAAAACTGTTTTTT.

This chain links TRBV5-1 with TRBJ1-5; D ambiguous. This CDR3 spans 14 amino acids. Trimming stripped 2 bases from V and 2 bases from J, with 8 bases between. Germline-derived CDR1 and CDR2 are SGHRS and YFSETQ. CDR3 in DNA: TGCGCCAGCAGCTTCAAGGGAGGCAATCAGCCCCAGCATTTT. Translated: CASSFKGGNQPQHF.

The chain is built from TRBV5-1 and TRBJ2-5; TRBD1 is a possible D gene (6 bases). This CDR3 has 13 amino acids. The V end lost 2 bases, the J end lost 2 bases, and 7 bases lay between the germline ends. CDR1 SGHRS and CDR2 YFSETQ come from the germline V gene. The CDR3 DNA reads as TGCGCCAGCAGCTTACAGGGACAAGAGACCCAGTACTTC. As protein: CASSLQGQETQYF.

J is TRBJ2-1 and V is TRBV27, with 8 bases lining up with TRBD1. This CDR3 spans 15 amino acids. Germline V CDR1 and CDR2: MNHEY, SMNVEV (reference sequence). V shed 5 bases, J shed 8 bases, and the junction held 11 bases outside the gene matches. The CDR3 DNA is TGTGCCAGCAGTCGGACAGGGAGCTTCTCCGATGAGCAGTTCTTC. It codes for CASSRTGSFSDEQFF.

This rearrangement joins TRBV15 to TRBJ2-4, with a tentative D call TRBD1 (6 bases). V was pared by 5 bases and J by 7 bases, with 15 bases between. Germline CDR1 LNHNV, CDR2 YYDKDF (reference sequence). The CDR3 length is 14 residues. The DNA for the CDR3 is TGTGCCACCAGCTCAACAGGGAGAGCCAACATTCAGTACTTC. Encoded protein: CATSSTGRANIQYF.

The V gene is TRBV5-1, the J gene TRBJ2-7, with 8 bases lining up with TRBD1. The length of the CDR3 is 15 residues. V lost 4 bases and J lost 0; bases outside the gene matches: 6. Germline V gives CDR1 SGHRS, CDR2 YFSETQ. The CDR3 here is CASSADRGFSYEQYF. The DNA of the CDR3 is TGCGCCAGCAGCGCCGACAGGGGCTTCTCCTACGAGCAGTACTTC.

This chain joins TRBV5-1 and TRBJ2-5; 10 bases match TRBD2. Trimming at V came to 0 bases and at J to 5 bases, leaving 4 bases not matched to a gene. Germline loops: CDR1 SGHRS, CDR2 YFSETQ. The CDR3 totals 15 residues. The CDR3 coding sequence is TGCGCCAGCAGCTTGGCCAGCGGGGGGGTCGAGACCCAGTACTTC. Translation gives CASSLASGGVETQYF.

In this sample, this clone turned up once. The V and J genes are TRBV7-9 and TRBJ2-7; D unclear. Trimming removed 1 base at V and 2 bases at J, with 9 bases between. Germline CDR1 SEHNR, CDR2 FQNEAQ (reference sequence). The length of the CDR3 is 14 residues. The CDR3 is CASSLVVVPYEQYF. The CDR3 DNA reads TGTGCCAGCAGCTTAGTAGTTGTACCCTACGAGCAGTACTTC.